The table lists the clone carrying this T cell receptor beta chain with many counts. Its antigen is unknown. From the 5' RACE reads, TCRdb called clonotypes with MiXCR, one entry per CDR3 protein. This sample has 310,000 or so distinct CDR3 sequences, with roughly 8.6% found just once. The entry originates in a study of identical twins. Broader study findings: Twin-shared out-of-frame alpha sequences were enriched for low generation probability.

Germline CDR1 KGHDR, CDR2 SFDVKD. V lost 4 bases and J lost 2, with 20 bases in between. The CDR3 covers 18 residues. The data were also submitted as part of a second study, on yellow fever vaccine responses in identical twins.

The material sequenced was memory (CD45RO+) T cells sorted from blood. The sequence was obtained from a young woman in good health. The chain uses TRBV24-1 and TRBJ2-1, with D maybe TRBD1 (5 bases). CDR3 in DNA: TGTGCCACCAGTGACCGAGCCTTGGGGCCCAAAACCTACAATGAGCAGTTCTTC. Translation: CATSDRALGPKTYNEQFF.